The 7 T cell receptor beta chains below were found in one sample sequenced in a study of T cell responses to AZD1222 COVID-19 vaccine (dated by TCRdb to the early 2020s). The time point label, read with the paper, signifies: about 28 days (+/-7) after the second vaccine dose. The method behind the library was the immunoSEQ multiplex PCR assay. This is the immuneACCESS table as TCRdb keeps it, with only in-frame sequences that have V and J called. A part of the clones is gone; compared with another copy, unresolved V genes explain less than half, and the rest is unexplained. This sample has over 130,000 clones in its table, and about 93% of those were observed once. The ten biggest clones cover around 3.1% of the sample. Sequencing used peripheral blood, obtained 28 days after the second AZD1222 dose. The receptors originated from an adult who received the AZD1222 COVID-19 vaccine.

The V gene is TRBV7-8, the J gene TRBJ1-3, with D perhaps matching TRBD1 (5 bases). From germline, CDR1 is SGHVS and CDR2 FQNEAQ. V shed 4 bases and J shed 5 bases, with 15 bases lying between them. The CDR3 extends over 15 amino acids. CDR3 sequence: CASSYTGTRRNTIYF. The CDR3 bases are TGTGCCAGCAGCTATACCGGGACGAGAAGAAACACCATATATTTT.

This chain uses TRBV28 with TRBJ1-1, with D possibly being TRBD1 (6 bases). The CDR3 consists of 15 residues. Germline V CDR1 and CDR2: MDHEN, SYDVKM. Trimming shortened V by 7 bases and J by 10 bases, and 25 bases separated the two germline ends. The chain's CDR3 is CASIAPTGFWSGAFF. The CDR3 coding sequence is TGTGCCAGCATAGCCCCCACAGGGTTTTGGTCGGGAGCTTTCTTT.

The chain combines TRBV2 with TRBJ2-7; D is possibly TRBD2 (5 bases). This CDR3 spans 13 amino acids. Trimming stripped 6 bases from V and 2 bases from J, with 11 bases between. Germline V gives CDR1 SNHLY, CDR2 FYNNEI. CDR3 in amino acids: CASSPDGTYEQYF. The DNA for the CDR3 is TGTGCCAGCAGCCCGGACGGGACCTACGAGCAGTACTTC.

The CDR3: CASSEPRRGGYTF. Written as DNA, the CDR3 is TGTGCCAGCAGTGAACCCAGAAGAGGTGGCTACACCTTC. This chain links TRBV2 with TRBJ1-2; D gene ambiguous. Germline loops: CDR1 SNHLY, CDR2 FYNNEI. The CDR3 has 13 amino acids. V lost 2 bases and J lost 7, with 11 bases in between.

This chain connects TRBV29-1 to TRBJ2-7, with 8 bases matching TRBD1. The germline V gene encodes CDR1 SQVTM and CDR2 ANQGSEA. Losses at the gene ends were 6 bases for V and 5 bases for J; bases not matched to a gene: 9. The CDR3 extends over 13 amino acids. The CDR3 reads CSVPGDRGHEQYF. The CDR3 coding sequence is TGCAGCGTCCCGGGTGACAGGGGCCACGAGCAGTACTTC.

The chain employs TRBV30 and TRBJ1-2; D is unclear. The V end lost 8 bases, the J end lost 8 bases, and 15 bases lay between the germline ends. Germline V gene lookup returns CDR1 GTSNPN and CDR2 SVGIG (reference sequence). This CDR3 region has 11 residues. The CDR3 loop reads CATFIPGGYTF. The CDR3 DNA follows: TGTGCCACCTTCATTCCTGGCGGCTACACCTTC.

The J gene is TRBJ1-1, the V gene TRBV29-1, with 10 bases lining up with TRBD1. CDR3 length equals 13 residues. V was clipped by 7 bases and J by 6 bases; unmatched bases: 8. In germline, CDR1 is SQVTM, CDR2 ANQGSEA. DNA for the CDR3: TGCAGCGCTAAGACAGGGGGCAAGGCTGAAGCTTTCTTT. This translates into CSAKTGGKAEAFF.